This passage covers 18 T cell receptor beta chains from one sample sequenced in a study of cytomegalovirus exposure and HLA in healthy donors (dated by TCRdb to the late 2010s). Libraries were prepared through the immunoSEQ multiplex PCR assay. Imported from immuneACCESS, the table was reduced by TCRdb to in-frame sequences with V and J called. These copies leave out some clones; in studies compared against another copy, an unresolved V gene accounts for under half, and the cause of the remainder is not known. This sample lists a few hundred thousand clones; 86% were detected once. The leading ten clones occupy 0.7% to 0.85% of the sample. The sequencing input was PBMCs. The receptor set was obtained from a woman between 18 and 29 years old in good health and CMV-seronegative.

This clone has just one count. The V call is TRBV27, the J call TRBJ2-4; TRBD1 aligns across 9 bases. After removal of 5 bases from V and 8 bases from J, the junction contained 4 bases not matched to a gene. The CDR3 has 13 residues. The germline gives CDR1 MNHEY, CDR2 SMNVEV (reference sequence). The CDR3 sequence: CASSTDRGDIQYF. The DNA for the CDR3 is TGTGCCAGCAGTACCGACAGGGGGGACATTCAGTACTTC.

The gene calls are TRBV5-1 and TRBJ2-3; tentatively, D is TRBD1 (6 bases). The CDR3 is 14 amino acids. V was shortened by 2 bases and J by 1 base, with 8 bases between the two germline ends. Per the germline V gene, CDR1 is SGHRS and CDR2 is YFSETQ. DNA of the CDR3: TGCGCCAGCAGCTTCCCAGGGGGCACAGATACGCAGTATTTT. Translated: CASSFPGGTDTQYF. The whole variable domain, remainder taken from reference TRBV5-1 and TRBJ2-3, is KAGVTQTPRYLIKTRGQQVTLSCSPISGHRSVSWYQQTPGQGLQFLFEYFSETQRNKGNFPGRFSGRQFSNSRSEMNVSTLELGDSALYLCASSFPGGTDTQYFGPGTRLTVL.

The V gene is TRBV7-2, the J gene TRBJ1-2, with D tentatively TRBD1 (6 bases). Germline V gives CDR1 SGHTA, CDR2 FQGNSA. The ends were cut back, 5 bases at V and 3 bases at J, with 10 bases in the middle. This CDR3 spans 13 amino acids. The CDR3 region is CASSRPGDYGYTF. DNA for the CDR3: TGTGCCAGCAGCAGACCAGGGGACTATGGCTACACCTTC.

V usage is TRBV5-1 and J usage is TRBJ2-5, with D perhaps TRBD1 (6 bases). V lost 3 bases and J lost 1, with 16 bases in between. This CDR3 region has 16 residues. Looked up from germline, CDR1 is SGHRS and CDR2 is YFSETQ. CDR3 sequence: CASSSGPQGIQETQYF. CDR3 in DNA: TGCGCCAGCAGCTCTGGACCTCAGGGGATCCAAGAGACCCAGTACTTC.

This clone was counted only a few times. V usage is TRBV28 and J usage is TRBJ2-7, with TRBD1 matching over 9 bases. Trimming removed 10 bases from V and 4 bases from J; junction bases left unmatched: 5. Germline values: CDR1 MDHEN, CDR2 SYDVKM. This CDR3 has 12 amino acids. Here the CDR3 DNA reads TGTGCCACGGGACAGGGTTGGTACGAGCAGTACTTC. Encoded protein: CATGQGWYEQYF. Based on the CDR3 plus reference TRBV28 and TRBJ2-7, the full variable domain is DVKVTQSSRYLVKRTGEKVFLECVQDMDHENMFWYRQDPGLGLRLIYFSYDVKMKEKGDIPEGYSVSREKKERFSLILESASTNQTSMYLCATGQGWYEQYFGPGTRLTVT.

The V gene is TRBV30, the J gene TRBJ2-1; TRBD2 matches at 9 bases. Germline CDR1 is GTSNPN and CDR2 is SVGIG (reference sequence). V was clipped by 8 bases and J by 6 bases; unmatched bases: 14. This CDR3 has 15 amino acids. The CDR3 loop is CALTLSGSPGNEQFF. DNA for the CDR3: TGTGCCCTAACCCTTAGCGGGAGCCCGGGCAATGAGCAGTTCTTC.

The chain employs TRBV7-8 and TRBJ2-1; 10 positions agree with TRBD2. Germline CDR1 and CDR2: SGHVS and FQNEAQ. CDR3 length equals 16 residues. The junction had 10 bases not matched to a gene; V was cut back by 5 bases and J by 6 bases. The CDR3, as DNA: TGTGCCAGCAGCGCCCTAACTAGCGGGATAGGCAATGAGCAGTTCTTC. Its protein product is CASSALTSGIGNEQFF.

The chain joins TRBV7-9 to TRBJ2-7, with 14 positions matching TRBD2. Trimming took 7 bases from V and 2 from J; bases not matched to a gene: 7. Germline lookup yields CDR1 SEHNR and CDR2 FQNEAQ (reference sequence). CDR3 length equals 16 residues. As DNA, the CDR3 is TGTGCCAGCACCCCGGGGACTAGCGGGAGCCCCTACGAGCAGTACTTC. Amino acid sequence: CASTPGTSGSPYEQYF.

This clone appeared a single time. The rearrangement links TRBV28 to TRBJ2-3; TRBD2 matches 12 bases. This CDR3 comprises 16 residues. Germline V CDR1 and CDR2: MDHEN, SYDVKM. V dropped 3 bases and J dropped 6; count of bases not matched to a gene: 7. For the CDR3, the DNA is TGTGCCAGCAGTTTTCGGGCTACTAGCGGGAGGGATACGCAGTATTTT. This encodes CASSFRATSGRDTQYF.

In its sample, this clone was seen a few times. The CDR3 nucleotides are TGTGCCAGCAGCCCAGGGACAGGGGACCAGCCCCAGCATTTT. Amino acids: CASSPGTGDQPQHF. The gene calls are TRBV7-9 and TRBJ1-5; 10 bases line up with TRBD1. V trimming: 5 bases; J trimming: 7 bases; junction bases outside the gene matches: 5. The CDR3 covers 14 residues. Germline V lookup: CDR1 SEHNR, CDR2 FQNEAQ (reference sequence).

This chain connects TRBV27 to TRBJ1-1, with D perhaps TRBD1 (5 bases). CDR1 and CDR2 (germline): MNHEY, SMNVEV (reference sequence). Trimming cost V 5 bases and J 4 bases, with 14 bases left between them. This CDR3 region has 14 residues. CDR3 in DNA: TGTGCCAGCAGTGCCTTGTCGGGGGGCACTGAAGCTTTCTTT. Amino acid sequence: CASSALSGGTEAFF.

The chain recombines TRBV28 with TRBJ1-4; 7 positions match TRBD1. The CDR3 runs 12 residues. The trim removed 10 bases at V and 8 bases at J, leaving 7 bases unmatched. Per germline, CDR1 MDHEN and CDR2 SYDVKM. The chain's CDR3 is CATKPQGEKLFF. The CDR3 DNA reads TGTGCCACCAAACCACAGGGGGAAAAACTGTTTTTT.

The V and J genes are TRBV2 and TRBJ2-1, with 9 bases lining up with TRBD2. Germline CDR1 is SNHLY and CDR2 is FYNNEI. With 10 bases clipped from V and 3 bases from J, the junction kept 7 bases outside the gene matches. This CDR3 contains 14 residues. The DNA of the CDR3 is TGTGCCATCCTGACTAGCGGTCGCTACAATGAGCAGTTCTTC. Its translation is CAILTSGRYNEQFF.

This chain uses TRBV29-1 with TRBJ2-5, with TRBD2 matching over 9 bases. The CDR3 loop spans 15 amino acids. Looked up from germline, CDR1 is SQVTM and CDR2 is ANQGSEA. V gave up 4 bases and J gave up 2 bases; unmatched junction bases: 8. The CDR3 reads CSVAASGKGQETQYF. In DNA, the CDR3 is TGCAGCGTTGCGGCTAGCGGGAAGGGACAAGAGACCCAGTACTTC.

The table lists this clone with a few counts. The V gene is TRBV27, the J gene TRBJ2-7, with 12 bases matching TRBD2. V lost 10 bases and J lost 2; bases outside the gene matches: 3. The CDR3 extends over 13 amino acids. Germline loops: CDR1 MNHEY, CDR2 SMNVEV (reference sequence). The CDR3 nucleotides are TGTGCCACCTGGACTAGCGGGACCTACGAGCAGTACTTC. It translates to CATWTSGTYEQYF.

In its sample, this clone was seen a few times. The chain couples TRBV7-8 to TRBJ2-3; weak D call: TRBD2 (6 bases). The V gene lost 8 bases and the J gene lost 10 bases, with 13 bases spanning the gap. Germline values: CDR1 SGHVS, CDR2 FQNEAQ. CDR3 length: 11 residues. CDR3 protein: CASLEGTSQYF. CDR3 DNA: TGTGCCAGCTTGGAAGGGACTTCGCAGTATTTT.

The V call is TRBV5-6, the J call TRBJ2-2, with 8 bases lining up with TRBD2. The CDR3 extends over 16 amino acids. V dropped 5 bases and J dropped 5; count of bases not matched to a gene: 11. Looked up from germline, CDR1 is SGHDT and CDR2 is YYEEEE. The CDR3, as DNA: TGTGCCAGCAGTTTATTGACTAGCGCTTGGACCGGGGAGCTGTTTTTT. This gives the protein CASSLLTSAWTGELFF.

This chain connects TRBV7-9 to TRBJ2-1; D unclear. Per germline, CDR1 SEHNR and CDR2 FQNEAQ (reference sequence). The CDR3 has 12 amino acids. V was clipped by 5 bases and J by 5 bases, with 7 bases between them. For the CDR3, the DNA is TGTGCCAGCAGCCCCCGAGACAATGAGCAGTTCTTC. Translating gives CASSPRDNEQFF.